This T cell receptor (beta chain) appears in the sequencing data of a study of T cell responses to AZD1222 COVID-19 vaccine. CDR3 size: 13 residues. Trimming removed 6 bases from V and 3 bases from J, with 13 bases in between. Germline CDR1 SQVTM, CDR2 ANQGSEA. The assay was immunoSEQ multiplex PCR, and TCRdb's table has in-frame clones only and misses some. The data contain 110,000 to 150,000 clones, around 93% of them singletons. The sequence was obtained from an adult who received the AZD1222 COVID-19 vaccine. V and J are TRBV29-1 and TRBJ2-3; D uncertain. The material was peripheral blood, obtained 28 days after the second AZD1222 dose. In DNA, the CDR3 is TGCAGCGTAGTCTATCTAGTGACAGATACGCAGTATTTT. Amino acid sequence: CSVVYLVTDTQYF.